The 32 T cell receptor beta chains below come from one sample, sequenced in a study of T cell clones after liver transplantation. Data came from immunoSEQ multiplex PCR; TCRdb stores just in-frame clones and leaves some out. The data show tens of thousands of clones, over 85% seen once. Material: CD8+ T cells from blood, obtained 12 months after liver transplant. These receptors all stem from a human patient who received a liver transplant. A share of the T cells may be of graft donor origin.

This clone was found once. V and J are TRBV27 and TRBJ2-3; D tentatively fits TRBD1 or TRBD2 (5 bases each). CDR1 is MNHEY, CDR2 SMNVEV, per germline (reference sequence). The CDR3 totals 11 residues. Trimming left V 5 bases short and J 7 bases short, with 7 bases between. CDR3: CASSGGYTQYF. Written as DNA, the CDR3 is TGTGCCAGCAGTGGGGGATATACGCAGTATTTT.

The genes are TRBV25-1 and TRBJ2-2; 8 nucleotides align to TRBD2. The ends lost 2 bases at V and 0 bases at J; junction bases unmatched: 8. The CDR3 loop spans 18 amino acids. Germline values: CDR1 MGHDK, CDR2 SYGVNS. CDR3 residues: CASSEPRAGEPNTGELFF. The DNA of the CDR3 is TGTGCCAGCAGTGAACCCAGAGCGGGAGAGCCGAACACCGGGGAGCTGTTTTTT.

V is TRBV15 and J is TRBJ2-7; 10 bases agree with TRBD2. The CDR3 is 15 residues long. V shed 2 bases and J 4 bases; nucleotides not matched to a gene: 5. Germline lookup yields CDR1 LNHNV and CDR2 YYDKDF (reference sequence). The CDR3 coding sequence is TGTGCCACCAGCAGATCGCCGGGACTAGCGTACGAGCAGTACTTC. Translating gives CATSRSPGLAYEQYF.

This clone is classed as medium-sized (0.01 to 0.1%). V is TRBV10-3 and J is TRBJ2-7; possibly TRBD2 for D (6 bases). CDR1 ENHRY and CDR2 SYGVKD come from the germline V gene. This CDR3 comprises 16 residues. V lost 3 bases, J lost 1 base, and 16 bases lay in between. CDR3: CAISDWPPGTSYEQYF. CDR3 nucleotides: TGTGCCATCAGTGACTGGCCCCCCGGGACTTCCTACGAGCAGTACTTC.

The chain combines TRBV6-6 with TRBJ1-2; D ambiguous. The V gene's germline CDR1 is MNHNY and CDR2 SVGAGI (reference sequence). The V end was cut by 7 bases, the J end by 0 bases, with 18 bases between. The CDR3 runs to 16 residues. CDR3 sequence (DNA): TGTGCCAGCACTCTAAGGGAGGGATTCACTAACTATGGCTACACCTTC. Translation: CASTLREGFTNYGYTF.

This chain connects TRBV13 to TRBJ2-1; TRBD2 agrees at 9 bases. Per germline, CDR1 PRHDT and CDR2 FYEKMQ (reference sequence). There are 22 residues in the CDR3. V dropped 4 bases and J dropped 2; count of bases not matched to a gene: 24. CDR3: CASSSLSDVSGREGGPYNEQFF. The DNA for the CDR3 is TGTGCCAGCAGCTCGTTAAGTGACGTTAGCGGGAGAGAGGGAGGCCCCTACAATGAGCAGTTCTTC.

This clone was counted a single time. This chain links TRBV11-1 with TRBJ2-3; D remains unclear. V was trimmed by 5 bases and J by 2 bases, leaving 5 bases between them. The germline V gene encodes CDR1 SGHAT and CDR2 FQDESV (reference sequence). This CDR3 is 12 amino acids long. The CDR3 DNA reads TGTGCCAGCAGCACCTCCACAGATACGCAGTATTTT. Its protein product is CASSTSTDTQYF.

This rearrangement joins TRBV10-3 to TRBJ2-7, with 11 bases lining up with TRBD2. CDR1 and CDR2 (germline): ENHRY, SYGVKD. Germline trimming cut 7 bases from V and 3 bases from J; bases unmatched to any gene: 5. This CDR3 is 14 amino acids long. The CDR3 is CAITETSGNYEQYF. The CDR3 DNA sequence: TGTGCCATCACCGAGACTAGCGGGAACTACGAGCAGTACTTC.

The CDR3 DNA follows: TGTGCCAGCAGCTCGACTAGTATCCTGTCCTACAATGAGCAGTTCTTC. As protein: CASSSTSILSYNEQFF. The chain recombines TRBV11-3 with TRBJ2-1, with D tentatively TRBD2 (6 bases). V was pared by 4 bases and J by 1 base, with 14 bases between. CDR1 is SGHNT and CDR2 is YENEEA in the germline V gene. The CDR3 covers 16 residues.

The CDR3 DNA is TGTGCCACCAGAGGGGTGGGCAATCAGCCCCAGCATTTT. Translated, it gives CATRGVGNQPQHF. The rearrangement links TRBV15 to TRBJ1-5, with D possibly TRBD1 on 5 matching bases. V lost 6 bases and J lost 2, with 8 bases in between. Germline values: CDR1 LNHNV, CDR2 YYDKDF (reference sequence). The CDR3 sequence is 13 residues long.

The V call is TRBV6-5, the J call TRBJ1-4; the D is unclear. Trimming pared 6 bases from V and 7 bases from J, leaving 18 bases between. CDR1 and CDR2 from the germline V gene are MNHEY and SVGAGI. The CDR3 is made up of 15 amino acids. The chain's CDR3 is CASSRSRGRSEKLFF. CDR3 DNA: TGTGCCAGCAGCCGATCTCGGGGAAGAAGTGAAAAACTGTTTTTT.

V usage is TRBV6-5 and J usage is TRBJ1-1; a weak D match, TRBD1 (6 bases). The CDR3 loop spans 14 amino acids. Germline-derived CDR1 and CDR2 are MNHEY and SVGAGI. The ends were cut back, 4 bases at V and 1 base at J, with 10 bases in the middle. The CDR3 bases are TGTGCCAGCAGTTTATCAGGGGAGAACACTGAAGCTTTCTTT. Its translation is CASSLSGENTEAFF.

The chain joins TRBV9 to TRBJ2-7; D uncertain. In germline, CDR1 is SGDLS, CDR2 YYNGEE. Trimming cost V 0 bases and J 3 bases, with 7 bases left between them. There are 13 residues in the CDR3. The CDR3 protein is CASSVEVGYEQYF. In nucleotides, the CDR3 is TGTGCCAGCAGCGTAGAGGTCGGCTACGAGCAGTACTTC.

This clone has just one count. This rearrangement joins TRBV4-3 to TRBJ2-2; a possible D gene is TRBD1 (5 bases). Trimming took 0 bases from V and 8 from J, leaving 16 bases between them. The CDR3 has 16 amino acids. Germline V gene data show CDR1 as LGHNA and CDR2 as YSLEER. In DNA form, the CDR3 reads TGCGCCAGCAGCCAAGATAGGGCGCAGGGCTCTGGGGAGCTGTTTTTT. This codes for CASSQDRAQGSGELFF.

The rearrangement uses TRBV9 and TRBJ2-3; D could derive from TRBD1 or TRBD2 (7 bases each). This CDR3 has 19 residues. Germline assignment: CDR1 SGDLS and CDR2 YYNGEE. V was trimmed by 4 bases and J by 4 bases, leaving 28 bases between them. CDR3 protein: CASSHPNRDSRGVADTQYF. The CDR3 nucleotides are TGTGCCAGCAGCCATCCAAACCGGGACAGCCGGGGGGTAGCAGATACGCAGTATTTT. Combining the CDR3 with reference TRBV9 and TRBJ2-3 gives the whole variable domain DSGVTQTPKHLITATGQRVTLRCSPRSGDLSVYWYQQSLDQGLQFLIQYYNGEERAKGNILERFSAQQFPDLHSELNLSSLELGDSALYFCASSHPNRDSRGVADTQYFGPGTRLTVL.

The chain combines TRBV28 with TRBJ2-6; weak D call: TRBD1 (5 bases). The V gene's germline CDR1 is MDHEN and CDR2 SYDVKM. The V gene lost 4 bases and the J gene lost 1 base, with 20 bases spanning the gap. The length of the CDR3 is 19 residues. The CDR3 is CASSWLGAGIKSGANVLTF. The CDR3 bases are TGTGCCAGCAGTTGGCTTGGTGCAGGGATTAAATCTGGGGCCAACGTCCTGACTTTC.

The V gene is TRBV6-6, the J gene TRBJ2-7; D is uncertain. The germline gives CDR1 MNHNY, CDR2 SVGAGI (reference sequence). V shed 0 bases and J shed 0 bases, with 12 bases lying between them. The CDR3 runs 16 residues. The CDR3 reads CASSYSIRKSSYEQYF. The DNA for the CDR3 is TGTGCCAGCAGTTACTCGATCCGGAAATCCTCCTACGAGCAGTACTTC.

The sample holds one count of this clone. The genes are TRBV9 and TRBJ2-7; D gene uncertain. CDR1 SGDLS and CDR2 YYNGEE come from the germline V gene. The CDR3 consists of 13 residues. The V end was cut by 4 bases, the J end by 6 bases, with 14 bases between. This CDR3 is CASSLRSVSEQYF. In DNA form, the CDR3 reads TGTGCCAGCAGCCTGAGGTCAGTTTCCGAGCAGTACTTC.

The chain couples TRBV27 to TRBJ2-3; 11 nucleotides align to TRBD2. V dropped 1 base and J dropped 0; count of bases not matched to a gene: 12. This CDR3 spans 20 amino acids. From germline, CDR1 is MNHEY and CDR2 SMNVEV (reference sequence). CDR3 DNA sequence: TGTGCCAGCAGTTTATATAAAACTAGCGGGGGTGGGGTTAGCACAGATACGCAGTATTTT. Amino acids: CASSLYKTSGGGVSTDTQYF.

V gene TRBV13 combines with J gene TRBJ2-7; 9 bases are shared with TRBD1. This CDR3 comprises 14 residues. Germline trimming cut 4 bases from V and 3 bases from J; bases unmatched to any gene: 4. The germline CDR1 and CDR2 sequences are PRHDT and FYEKMQ (reference sequence). The CDR3 bases are TGTGCCAGCAGCTCTCGGGACAGGGACTACGAGCAGTACTTC. Protein product: CASSSRDRDYEQYF.

Only one count was recorded for this clone. The gene calls are TRBV7-2 and TRBJ2-3; no firm D call. The CDR3 sequence is 14 residues long. The V end was cut by 2 bases, the J end by 0 bases, with 6 bases between. The germline V gene encodes CDR1 SGHTA and CDR2 FQGNSA. CDR3 in amino acids: CASSLLGSTDTQYF. Written as DNA, the CDR3 is TGTGCCAGCAGCTTACTGGGAAGCACAGATACGCAGTATTTT.

CDR3 nucleotide sequence: TGCGCCAGCAGCTTTGACAGGACCTACGAGCAGTACTTC. Translating gives CASSFDRTYEQYF. V usage is TRBV4-1 and J usage is TRBJ2-7, with D tentatively TRBD1 (6 bases). Germline CDR1 reads MGHRA; CDR2 reads YSYEKL. This CDR3 comprises 13 residues. Deletions cut 5 bases from V and 2 bases from J, with 10 bases between.

The rearrangement links TRBV12-5 to TRBJ1-2; D may be TRBD1 (6 bases). Trimming removed 5 bases from V and 2 bases from J, with 12 bases in between. Per germline, CDR1 LGHNT and CDR2 FRNRAP. The CDR3 runs to 14 residues. The CDR3 DNA is TGTGCTAGTGGTCCCGACAGGACGAACTATGGCTACACCTTC. This gives the protein CASGPDRTNYGYTF.

The chain carries TRBV6-5 and TRBJ2-5; TRBD1 is a possible D gene (5 bases). V lost 6 bases, J lost 5 bases, and 7 bases lay in between. Germline loops: CDR1 MNHEY, CDR2 SVGAGI. CDR3 length equals 11 residues. CDR3 nucleotides: TGTGCCAGCAGGGCAGGGGAGACCCAGTACTTC. Its translation is CASRAGETQYF.

The chain links TRBV19 to TRBJ1-3; D is unclear. This CDR3 is built from 14 residues. The germline V gene has CDR1 LNHDA and CDR2 SQIVND (reference sequence). Trimming removed 4 bases from V and 2 bases from J, with 9 bases in between. CDR3: CASSKAGTGNTIYF. In nucleotides, the CDR3 is TGTGCCAGTAGTAAGGCGGGTACTGGAAACACCATATATTTT.

The CDR3 reads CASSLGWYQETQYF. CDR3 in DNA: TGTGCCAGCAGTCTCGGGTGGTACCAAGAGACCCAGTACTTC. The V gene is TRBV28, the J gene TRBJ2-5, with D unclear. Germline V gives CDR1 MDHEN, CDR2 SYDVKM. CDR3 length: 14 amino acids. Trimming left V 5 bases short and J 0 bases short, with 10 bases between. Looking up the rest from reference TRBV28 and TRBJ2-5 gives the full variable domain: DVKVTQSSRYLVKRTGEKVFLECVQDMDHENMFWYRQDPGLGLRLIYFSYDVKMKEKGDIPEGYSVSREKKERFSLILESASTNQTSMYLCASSLGWYQETQYFGPGTRLLVL.

This chain uses TRBV18 with TRBJ2-2, with 13 bases lining up with TRBD2. The V and J ends lost 2 bases and 5 bases, in that order; junction bases with no gene match: 2. The germline V gene encodes CDR1 KGHSH and CDR2 LQKENI. The CDR3 covers 16 residues. CDR3 nucleotide sequence: TGTGCCAGCTCACCAGGACTAGCGGGAGCGACCGGGGAGCTGTTTTTT. Protein: CASSPGLAGATGELFF.

This clone came up once. The gene calls are TRBV6-5 and TRBJ1-1, with 10 positions matching TRBD1. The CDR3 is made up of 15 amino acids. Germline CDR1 is MNHEY and CDR2 is SVGAGI. The trim removed 7 bases at V and 0 bases at J, leaving 5 bases unmatched. The CDR3: CASMGTGALNTEAFF. CDR3 in DNA: TGTGCCAGCATGGGGACAGGGGCTTTGAACACTGAAGCTTTCTTT.

This rearrangement joins TRBV7-9 to TRBJ2-7; 9 nucleotides match TRBD2. This CDR3 has 17 amino acids. CDR1 is SEHNR, CDR2 FQNEAQ, per germline (reference sequence). Germline trimming cut 1 base from V and 3 bases from J; bases unmatched to any gene: 10. CDR3 nucleotides: TGTGCCAGCAGCTTAGGGTCTAGCGGGGAGAACATCTACGAGCAGTACTTC. Translating gives CASSLGSSGENIYEQYF.

The gene calls are TRBV29-1 and TRBJ1-1, with TRBD1 matching 8 bases. Per germline, CDR1 SQVTM and CDR2 ANQGSEA. The CDR3 runs 12 residues. V lost 2 bases to trimming and J lost 11 bases; unmatched junction nucleotides: 7. CDR3 residues: CSVELRQGRAFF. CDR3 DNA sequence: TGCAGCGTTGAACTGCGACAGGGGAGGGCTTTCTTT.

The chain carries TRBV11-3 and TRBJ2-1, with no clear D. The length of the CDR3 is 14 residues. The V end lost 3 bases, the J end lost 8 bases, and 14 bases lay between the germline ends. CDR1 and CDR2 (germline): SGHNT, YENEEA. The DNA for the CDR3 is TGTGCCAGCAGCTTTACTTTATCCCCGGATGAGCAGTTCTTC. Protein product: CASSFTLSPDEQFF.

V usage is TRBV5-1 and J usage is TRBJ2-7, with D perhaps matching TRBD1 (6 bases). Germline V gene data show CDR1 as SGHRS and CDR2 as YFSETQ. This CDR3 is built from 13 residues. V lost 4 bases and J lost 3, with 11 bases in between. CDR3 protein: CASSGRGGYEQYF. The CDR3 bases are TGCGCCAGCAGCGGCAGGGGTGGCTACGAGCAGTACTTC.